This T cell receptor beta chain was identified during a study of T cell responses to AZD1222 COVID-19 vaccine. The CDR3 has 14 residues. Trimming took 3 bases from V and 3 from J, leaving 9 bases between them. Per the germline V gene, CDR1 is KGHSH and CDR2 is LQKENI. This clone has a single count. What it binds is not known. Study-level findings and limits: Compared with day 0, the breadth and depth of the Spike-specific TCR repertoire rose significantly after two doses of AZD1222. Clonal diversity was possibly underestimated, and the donors were mostly white British, with more females.

Clones were read by immunoSEQ multiplex PCR, and TCRdb kept only the in-frame ones, dropping some. The data show around 130,000 clones, approximately 90% seen once. The chain carries TRBV18 and TRBJ2-1; perhaps D is TRBD1 or TRBD2 (5 bases each). This TCR derives from an adult who received the AZD1222 COVID-19 vaccine. Source: peripheral blood, taken 28 days after the second AZD1222 dose. CDR3 sequence (DNA): TGTGCCAGCTCACCTCGGGACGGCTACAATGAGCAGTTCTTC. It yields the protein CASSPRDGYNEQFF.